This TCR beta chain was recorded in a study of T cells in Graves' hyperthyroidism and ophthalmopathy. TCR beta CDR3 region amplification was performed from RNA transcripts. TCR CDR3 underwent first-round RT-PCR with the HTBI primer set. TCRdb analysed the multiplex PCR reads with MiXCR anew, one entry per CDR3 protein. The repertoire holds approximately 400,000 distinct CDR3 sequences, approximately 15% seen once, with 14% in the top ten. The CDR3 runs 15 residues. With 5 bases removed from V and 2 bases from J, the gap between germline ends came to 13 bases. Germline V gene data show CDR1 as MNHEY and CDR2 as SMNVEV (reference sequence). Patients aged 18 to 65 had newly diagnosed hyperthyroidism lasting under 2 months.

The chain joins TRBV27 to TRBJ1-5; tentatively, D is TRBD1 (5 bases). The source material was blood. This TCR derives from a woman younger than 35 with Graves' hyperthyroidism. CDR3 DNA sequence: TGTGCCAGCAGTCTTAGGGGTCTCGGCAATCAGCCCCAGCATTTT. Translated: CASSLRGLGNQPQHF.